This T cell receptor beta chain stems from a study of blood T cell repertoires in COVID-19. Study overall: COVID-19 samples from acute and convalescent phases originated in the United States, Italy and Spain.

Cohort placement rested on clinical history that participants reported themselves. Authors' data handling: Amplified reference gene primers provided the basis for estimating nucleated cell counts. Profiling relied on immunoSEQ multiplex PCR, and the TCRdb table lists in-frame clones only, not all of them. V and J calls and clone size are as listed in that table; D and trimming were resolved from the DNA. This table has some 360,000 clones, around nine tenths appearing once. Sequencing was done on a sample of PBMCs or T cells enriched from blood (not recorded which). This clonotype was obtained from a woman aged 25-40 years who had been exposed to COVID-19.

Here the CDR3 DNA reads TGTGCCAGCGACAGCGGGATTCAGTACGAGCAGTACTTC. Translation gives CASDSGIQYEQYF. J is TRBJ2-7 and V is TRBV5-8; TRBD2 aligns across 7 bases. V dropped 7 bases and J dropped 4; count of bases not matched to a gene: 8. Looked up from germline, CDR1 is SGHTS and CDR2 is YDEGEE. The CDR3 extends over 13 amino acids.